This T cell receptor (beta chain) was retrieved from a study of cytomegalovirus exposure and HLA in healthy donors. Whole-study results and caveats: A later analysis associated 15,000 or so TCR beta sequences with HLA alleles at a 0.05 false discovery rate. Productive rates of about 87% or about 30% were seen for most TCR beta V segments in an earlier analysis.

V lost 5 bases, J lost 5 bases, and 10 bases stayed unmatched. This CDR3 is built from 15 residues. Germline V gene data show CDR1 as SGHAT and CDR2 as FQNNGV. The PCR contained 60 Vbeta and 13 Jbeta primers. Here immunoSEQ multiplex PCR was the method, and the copy in TCRdb shows in-frame clones only, minus some. The data hold about 190,000 clones, with about four fifths observed a single time. With respect to this clone: Its cognate antigen is unknown.

The clonotype originates from a woman in her thirties or forties in good health and CMV-seronegative. The V gene is TRBV11-2, the J gene TRBJ2-5; TRBD2 aligns across 8 bases. Sequenced sample: PBMCs. CDR3 region: CASSRPGLAQETQYF. DNA of the CDR3: TGTGCCAGCAGCCGACCCGGACTAGCACAGGAGACCCAGTACTTC.